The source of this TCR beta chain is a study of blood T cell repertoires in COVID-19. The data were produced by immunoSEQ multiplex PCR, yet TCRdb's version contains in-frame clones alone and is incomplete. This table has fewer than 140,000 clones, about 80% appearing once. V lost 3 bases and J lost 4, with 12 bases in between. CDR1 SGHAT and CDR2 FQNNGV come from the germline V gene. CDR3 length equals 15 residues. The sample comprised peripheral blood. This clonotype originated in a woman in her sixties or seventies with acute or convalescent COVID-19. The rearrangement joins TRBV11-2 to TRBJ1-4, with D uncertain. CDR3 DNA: TGTGCCAGCAGCTTTAGGAGGACCAATAATGAAAAACTGTTTTTT. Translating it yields CASSFRRTNNEKLFF.